These 14 T cell receptor beta chains originate from one sample sequenced in a study of CD8+ T cells in alopecia areata. The sequencing template was cDNA reverse transcribed from extracted RNA. Clones were read by immunoSEQ multiplex PCR, and TCRdb kept only the in-frame ones, dropping some. The table records roughly 200,000 clones, 63% of them present only once. The sample in question was CD4+ T cells sorted from blood, obtained at week 0. These receptors came from a human donor with alopecia areata.

This chain connects TRBV25-1 to TRBJ2-3; D is unresolved. Trimming stripped 4 bases from V and 7 bases from J, with 12 bases between. The CDR3 is 13 residues long. Germline V gene sequence: CDR1 MGHDK, CDR2 SYGVNS. The CDR3 reads CASSGTQTNTQYF. The CDR3 region has the DNA TGTGCCAGCAGTGGGACCCAAACTAATACGCAGTATTTT.

The CDR3: CASMEGINSPLHF. As DNA, the CDR3 is TGTGCCAGCATGGAGGGGATAAATTCACCCCTCCACTTT. V and J are TRBV28 and TRBJ1-6; tentative D call: TRBD1 (5 bases). Trimming shortened V by 7 bases and J by 7 bases, and 11 bases separated the two germline ends. The germline V gene encodes CDR1 MDHEN and CDR2 SYDVKM. The CDR3 has 13 residues.

This chain links TRBV19 with TRBJ2-4, with 7 bases lining up with TRBD2. Germline V CDR1 and CDR2: LNHDA, SQIVND (reference sequence). Trimming removed 10 bases from V and 1 base from J; junction bases left unmatched: 4. The CDR3 runs 13 residues. CDR3 sequence reads: CATSTSAKNIQYF. The CDR3, as DNA: TGTGCCACCTCGACTAGCGCCAAAAACATTCAGTACTTC.

This rearrangement joins TRBV5-6 to TRBJ2-3, with TRBD2 identical over 10 bases. Germline CDR1 SGHDT, CDR2 YYEEEE. This CDR3 is built from 15 residues. V was clipped by 4 bases and J by 6 bases; unmatched bases: 8. CDR3 sequence reads: CASSLERGGIDTQYF. CDR3 bases: TGTGCCAGCAGCCTCGAGCGGGGGGGCATTGATACGCAGTATTTT.

This clone appeared a few times. V gene TRBV7-2 combines with J gene TRBJ1-2; TRBD1 is a possible D gene (6 bases). The CDR3 is made up of 14 amino acids. The germline V and J ends were trimmed by 5 bases and 8 bases, with 18 bases remaining between them. Germline CDR1 reads SGHTA; CDR2 reads FQGNSA. In DNA form, the CDR3 reads TGTGCCAGCAGCATCCAACGAGGGGGTTTAGGCTACACCTTC. Its protein product is CASSIQRGGLGYTF.

This chain connects TRBV30 to TRBJ1-2; weak D call: TRBD1 (6 bases). CDR3 length: 14 amino acids. Between the trimmed V and J ends, which lost 0 bases and 4 bases, there was a span of 12 bases. CDR1 is GTSNPN and CDR2 is SVGIG in the germline V gene (reference sequence). CDR3 nucleotides: TGTGCCTGGAGTGTCAATAGGGGGGCCTATGGCTACACCTTC. It yields the protein CAWSVNRGAYGYTF.

V gene TRBV30 combines with J gene TRBJ2-6; 10 nucleotides match TRBD1. The CDR3 contains 16 residues. In germline, CDR1 is GTSNPN, CDR2 SVGIG (reference sequence). The CDR3 DNA reads TGTGCTTACCGGGACAGGGGTCCCTCTGGGGCCAACGTCCTGACTTTC. As protein: CAYRDRGPSGANVLTF.

The chain uses TRBV30 and TRBJ2-5; D possibly corresponds to TRBD1 (5 bases). The DNA end lines up better with TRBJ2-7; the J call may be wrong. The germline CDR1 and CDR2 sequences are GTSNPN and SVGIG (reference sequence). This CDR3 is 15 amino acids long. CDR3 region: CAWSVHATVTYEQYF. The DNA of the CDR3 is TGTGCCTGGAGTGTACATGCGACAGTTACCTACGAGCAGTACTTC.

In this sample, this clone turned up once. The genes are TRBV7-2 and TRBJ2-5; 10 nucleotides align to TRBD1. The CDR3 spans 15 residues. CDR1 is SGHTA, CDR2 FQGNSA, per germline. Trimming removed 6 bases from V and 1 base from J; junction bases left unmatched: 5. The CDR3 DNA sequence: TGTGCCAGCAGAAGACAGGGGGCCTTCCAAGAGACCCAGTACTTC. This encodes CASRRQGAFQETQYF.

This sequence joins TRBV5-6 and TRBJ2-1, with D possibly being TRBD1 (6 bases). CDR3 size: 13 residues. Trimming removed 2 bases at V and 3 bases at J, with 6 bases between. From germline, CDR1 is SGHDT and CDR2 YYEEEE. The chain's CDR3 is CASSLGGYNEQFF. CDR3 DNA: TGTGCCAGCAGCTTAGGGGGCTACAATGAGCAGTTCTTC.

The chain is built from TRBV4-3 and TRBJ2-3; D call uncertain. The CDR3 is made up of 12 amino acids. Germline CDR1 LGHNA, CDR2 YSLEER. V was trimmed by 3 bases and J by 4 bases, leaving 5 bases between them. The CDR3 bases are TGCGCCAGCAGCCAGAAGGCAGATACGCAGTATTTT. The encoded protein is CASSQKADTQYF.

This chain links TRBV7-2 with TRBJ2-3; no definite D call. This CDR3 contains 14 residues. Trimming pared 6 bases from V and 2 bases from J, leaving 12 bases between. In germline, CDR1 is SGHTA, CDR2 FQGNSA. The CDR3 loop reads CASSSSVFTDTQYF. DNA of the CDR3: TGTGCCAGCAGTTCGAGCGTCTTCACAGATACGCAGTATTTT.

The CDR3 loop is CASSQGTRNTGELFF. Here the CDR3 DNA reads TGTGCCAGCAGCCAGGGAACCAGGAACACCGGGGAGCTGTTTTTT. This sequence joins TRBV7-8 and TRBJ2-2; tentative D call: TRBD1 (5 bases). V dropped 5 bases and J dropped 1 base, with 11 bases sitting between them. The CDR3 length is 15 residues. Germline CDR1 SGHVS, CDR2 FQNEAQ.

The chain links TRBV7-2 to TRBJ2-1; no clear D. The germline V and J ends were trimmed by 6 bases and 13 bases, with 16 bases remaining between them. The CDR3 has 12 amino acids. CDR1 is SGHTA and CDR2 is FQGNSA in the germline V gene. The chain's CDR3 is CASSLPTPSQFF. Written as DNA, the CDR3 is TGTGCCAGCAGTTTACCGACCCCCTCACAGTTCTTC.